The present T cell receptor beta chain was sequenced within a study of T-cell reconstitution after alpha-beta-depleted transplantation in children. Study-level findings and limits: Several patients had high TCRbeta diversity at day 60; it came from surviving recipient T cells and thymic progenitors. Newly produced T cells mostly provided counts and TCRbeta diversity after one year, as hyperexpanded clones declined. Two months or so post-transplant, alpha-beta T cells reportedly derived from several hundred expanded graft clones.

Looked up from germline, CDR1 is SGHRS and CDR2 is YFSETQ. The CDR3 runs 18 residues. With V trimmed by 0 bases and J by 2 bases, 6 bases remained unmatched. Of note for this clonotype: No antigen is known for it.

Unique molecular identifiers were incorporated during preparation of the TCRbeta library. TCRdb passed the PCR reads through MiXCR, listing each CDR3 protein once. The sample has about 440,000 distinct CDR3 sequences, around 46% seen once. V and J are TRBV5-1 and TRBJ2-1; 12 bases fit TRBD2. The sequence was obtained from a girl aged 2-15 years with aplastic anemia, due to receive a stem cell transplant. The sample here was PBMCs, taken before TCRalphabeta/CD19-depleted stem cell transplant. The CDR3 DNA sequence: TGCGCCAGCAGCTTGGAGCTAGCGGGAGGGGTGGCCTACAATGAGCAGTTCTTC. It is translated as CASSLELAGGVAYNEQFF.